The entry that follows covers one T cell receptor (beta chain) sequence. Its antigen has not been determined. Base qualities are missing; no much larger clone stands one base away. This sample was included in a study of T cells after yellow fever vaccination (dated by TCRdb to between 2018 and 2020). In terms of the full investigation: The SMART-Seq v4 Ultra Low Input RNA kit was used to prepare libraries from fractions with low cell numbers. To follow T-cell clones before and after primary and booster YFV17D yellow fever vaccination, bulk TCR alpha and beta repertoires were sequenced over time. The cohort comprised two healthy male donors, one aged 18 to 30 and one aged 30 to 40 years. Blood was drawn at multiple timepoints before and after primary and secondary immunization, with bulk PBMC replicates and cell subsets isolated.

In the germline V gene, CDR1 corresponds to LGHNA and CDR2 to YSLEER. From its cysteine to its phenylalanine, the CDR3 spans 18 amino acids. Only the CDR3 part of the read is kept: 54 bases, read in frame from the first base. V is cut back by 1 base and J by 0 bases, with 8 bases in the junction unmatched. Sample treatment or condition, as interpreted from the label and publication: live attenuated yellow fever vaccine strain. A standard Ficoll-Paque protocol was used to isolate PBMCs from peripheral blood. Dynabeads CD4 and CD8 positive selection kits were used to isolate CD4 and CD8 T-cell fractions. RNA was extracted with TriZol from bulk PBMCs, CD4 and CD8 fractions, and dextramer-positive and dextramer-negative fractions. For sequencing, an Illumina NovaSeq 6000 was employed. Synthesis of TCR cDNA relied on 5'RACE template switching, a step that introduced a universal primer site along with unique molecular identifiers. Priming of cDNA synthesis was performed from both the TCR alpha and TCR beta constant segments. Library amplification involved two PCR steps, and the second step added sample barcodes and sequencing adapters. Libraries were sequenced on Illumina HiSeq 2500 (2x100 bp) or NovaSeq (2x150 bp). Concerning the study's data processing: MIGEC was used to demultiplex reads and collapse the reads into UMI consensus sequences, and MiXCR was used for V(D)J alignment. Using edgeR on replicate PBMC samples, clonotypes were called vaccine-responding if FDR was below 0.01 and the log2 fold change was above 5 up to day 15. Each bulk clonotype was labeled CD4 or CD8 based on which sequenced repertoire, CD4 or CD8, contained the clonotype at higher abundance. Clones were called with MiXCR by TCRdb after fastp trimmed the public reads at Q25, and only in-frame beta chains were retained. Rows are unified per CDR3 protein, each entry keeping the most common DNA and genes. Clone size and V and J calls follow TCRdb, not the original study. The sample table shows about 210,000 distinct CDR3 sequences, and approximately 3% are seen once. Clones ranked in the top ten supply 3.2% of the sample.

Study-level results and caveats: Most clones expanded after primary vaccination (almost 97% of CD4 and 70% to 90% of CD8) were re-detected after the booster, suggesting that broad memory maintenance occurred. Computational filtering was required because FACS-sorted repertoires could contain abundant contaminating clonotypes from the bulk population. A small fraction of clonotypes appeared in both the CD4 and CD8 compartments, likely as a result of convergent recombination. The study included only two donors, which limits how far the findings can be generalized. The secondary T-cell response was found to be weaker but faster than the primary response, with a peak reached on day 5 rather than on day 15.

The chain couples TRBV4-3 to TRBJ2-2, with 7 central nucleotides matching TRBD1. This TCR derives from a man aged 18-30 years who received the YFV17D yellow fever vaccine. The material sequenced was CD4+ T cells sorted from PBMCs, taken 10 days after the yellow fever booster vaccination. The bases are TGCGCCAGCAGCCAAGGCCAAGCCGGGACAGCGAACACCGGGGAGCTGTTTTTT. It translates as CASSQGQAGTANTGELFF.